This T cell receptor beta chain appears in the sequencing data of a study of cytomegalovirus exposure and HLA in healthy donors. PCR employed 60 Vbeta and 13 Jbeta primers. Assay: immunoSEQ multiplex PCR; the TCRdb copy retains only in-frame clones and omits some. The table lists approximately 69,000 clones, around four fifths of them singletons. The CDR3 sequence is 15 residues long. V was clipped by 5 bases and J by 1 base; unmatched bases: 7. Per the germline V gene, CDR1 is SEHNR and CDR2 is FQNEAQ (reference sequence). The sequence was obtained from a woman aged 25 to 39 in good health and CMV-seropositive. V is TRBV7-9 and J is TRBJ1-1, with TRBD1 matching 7 bases. The source material was PBMCs. As DNA, the CDR3 is TGTGCCAGCAGCCCCTCGACAGGGCAGAACACTGAAGCTTTCTTT. Translating gives CASSPSTGQNTEAFF.